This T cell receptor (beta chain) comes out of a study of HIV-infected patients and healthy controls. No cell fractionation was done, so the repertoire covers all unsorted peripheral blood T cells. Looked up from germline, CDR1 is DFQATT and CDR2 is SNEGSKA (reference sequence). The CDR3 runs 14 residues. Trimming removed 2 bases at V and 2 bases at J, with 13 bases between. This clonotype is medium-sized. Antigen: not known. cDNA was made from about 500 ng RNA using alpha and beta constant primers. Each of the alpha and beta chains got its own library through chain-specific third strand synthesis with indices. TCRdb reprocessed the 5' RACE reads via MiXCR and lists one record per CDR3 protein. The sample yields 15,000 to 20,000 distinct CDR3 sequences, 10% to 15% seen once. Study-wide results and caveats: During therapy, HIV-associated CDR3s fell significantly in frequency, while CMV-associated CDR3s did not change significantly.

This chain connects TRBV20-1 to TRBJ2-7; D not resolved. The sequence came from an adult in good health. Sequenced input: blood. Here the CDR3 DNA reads TGCAGTGCTAGACTTGCAGGCTCCCCCTACGAGCAGTACTTC. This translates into CSARLAGSPYEQYF.